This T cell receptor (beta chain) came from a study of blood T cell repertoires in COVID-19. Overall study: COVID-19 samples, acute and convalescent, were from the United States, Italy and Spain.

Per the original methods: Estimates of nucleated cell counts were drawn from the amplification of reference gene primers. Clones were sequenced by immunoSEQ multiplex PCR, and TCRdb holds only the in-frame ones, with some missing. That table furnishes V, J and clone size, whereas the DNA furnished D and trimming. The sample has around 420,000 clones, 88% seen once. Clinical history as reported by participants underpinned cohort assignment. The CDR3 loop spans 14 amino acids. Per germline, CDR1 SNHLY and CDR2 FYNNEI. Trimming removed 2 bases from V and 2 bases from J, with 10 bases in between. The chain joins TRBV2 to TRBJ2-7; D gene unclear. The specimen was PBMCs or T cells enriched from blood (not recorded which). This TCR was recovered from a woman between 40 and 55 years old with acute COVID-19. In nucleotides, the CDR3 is TGTGCCAGCAGTGAATTTGGAACTACCTACGAGCAGTACTTC. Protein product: CASSEFGTTYEQYF.